This T cell receptor beta chain was recorded in a study of blood T cell repertoires in COVID-19. Study-level background: There were acute and convalescent COVID-19 samples, and they came from the United States, Italy and Spain. Sources were T cells, B-cell-depleted T cells, or PBMCs; the material itself was cDNA or gDNA.

The germline CDR1 and CDR2 sequences are MNHEY and SMNVEV (reference sequence). CDR3 length equals 13 residues. The V gene end was trimmed by 4 bases and the J gene end by 8 bases; junction bases not matched to a gene: 4. Generated by immunoSEQ multiplex PCR, the TCRdb table keeps only in-frame clones and is missing some. The data show about 140,000 clones, approximately 79% seen once. The source material was peripheral blood. This sequence joins TRBV27 and TRBJ2-1, with 8 bases that match TRBD1. This TCR was sampled from a man aged 50 to 59 with active or convalescent COVID-19. CDR3 residues: CASSSGGWYEQFF. In DNA, the CDR3 is TGTGCCAGCAGTTCAGGGGGCTGGTATGAGCAGTTCTTC.